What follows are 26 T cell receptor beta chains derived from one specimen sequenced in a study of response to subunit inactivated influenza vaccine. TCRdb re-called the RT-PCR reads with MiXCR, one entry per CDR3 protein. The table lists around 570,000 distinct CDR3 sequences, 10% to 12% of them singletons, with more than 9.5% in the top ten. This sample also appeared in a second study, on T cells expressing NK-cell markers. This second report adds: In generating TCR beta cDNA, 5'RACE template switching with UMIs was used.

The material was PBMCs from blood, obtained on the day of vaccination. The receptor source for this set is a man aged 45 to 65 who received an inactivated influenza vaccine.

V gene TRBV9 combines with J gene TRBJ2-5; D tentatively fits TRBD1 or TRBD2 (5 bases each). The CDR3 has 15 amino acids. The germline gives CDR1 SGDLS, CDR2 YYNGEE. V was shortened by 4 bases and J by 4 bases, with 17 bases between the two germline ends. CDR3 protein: CASSPTGTPGETQYF. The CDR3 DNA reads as TGTGCCAGCAGCCCAACCGGGACCCCTGGAGAGACCCAGTACTTC.

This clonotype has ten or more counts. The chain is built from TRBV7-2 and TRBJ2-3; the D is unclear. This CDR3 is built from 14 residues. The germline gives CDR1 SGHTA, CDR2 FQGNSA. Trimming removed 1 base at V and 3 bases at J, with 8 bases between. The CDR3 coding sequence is TGTGCCAGCAGCTTAGGTGTCGGAACAGATACGCAGTATTTT. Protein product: CASSLGVGTDTQYF.

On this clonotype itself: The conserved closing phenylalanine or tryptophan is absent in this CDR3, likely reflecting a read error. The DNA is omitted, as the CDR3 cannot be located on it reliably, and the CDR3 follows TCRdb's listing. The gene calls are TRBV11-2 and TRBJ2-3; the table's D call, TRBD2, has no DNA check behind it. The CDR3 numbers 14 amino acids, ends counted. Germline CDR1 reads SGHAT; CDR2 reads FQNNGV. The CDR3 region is CASSSLAGGPPRFN.

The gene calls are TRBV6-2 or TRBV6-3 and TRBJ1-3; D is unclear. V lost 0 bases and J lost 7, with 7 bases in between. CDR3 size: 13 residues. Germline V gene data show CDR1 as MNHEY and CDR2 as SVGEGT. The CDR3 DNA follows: TGTGCCAGCAGTTACTCGGGGTTCAACACCATATATTTT. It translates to CASSYSGFNTIYF.

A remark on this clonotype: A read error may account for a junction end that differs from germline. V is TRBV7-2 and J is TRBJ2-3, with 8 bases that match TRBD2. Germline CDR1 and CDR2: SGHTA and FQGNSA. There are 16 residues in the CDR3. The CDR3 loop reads CASSSHPRGPGGSRFF. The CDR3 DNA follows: TGTGCCAGCAGCTCCCATCCGCGGGGTCCGGGGGGGAGCCGATTTTTT.

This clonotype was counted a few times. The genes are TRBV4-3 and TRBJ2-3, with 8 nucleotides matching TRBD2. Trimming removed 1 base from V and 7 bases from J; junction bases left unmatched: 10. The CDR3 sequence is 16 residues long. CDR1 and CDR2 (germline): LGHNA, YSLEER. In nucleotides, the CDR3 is TGCGCCAGCAGCCAAGCTAGCGGGTCAACAGGGAATACGCAGTATTTT. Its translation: CASSQASGSTGNTQYF.

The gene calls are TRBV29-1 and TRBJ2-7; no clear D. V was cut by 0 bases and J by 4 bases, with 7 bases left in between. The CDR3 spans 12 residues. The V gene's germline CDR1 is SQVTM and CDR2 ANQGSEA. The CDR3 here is CSVEDSQYEQYF. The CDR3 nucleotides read TGCAGCGTTGAAGACTCCCAATACGAGCAGTACTTC.

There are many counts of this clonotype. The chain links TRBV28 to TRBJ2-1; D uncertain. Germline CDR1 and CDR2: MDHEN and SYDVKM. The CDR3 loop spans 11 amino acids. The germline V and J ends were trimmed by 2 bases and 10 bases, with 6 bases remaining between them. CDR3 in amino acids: CASSLGLEQFF. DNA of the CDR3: TGTGCCAGCAGTTTAGGCCTAGAGCAGTTCTTC.

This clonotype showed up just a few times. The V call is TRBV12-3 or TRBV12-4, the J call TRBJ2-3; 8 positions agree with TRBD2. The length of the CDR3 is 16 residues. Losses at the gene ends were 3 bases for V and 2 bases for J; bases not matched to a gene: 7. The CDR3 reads CASSFFGGGTTDTQYF. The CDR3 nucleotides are TGTGCCAGCAGTTTCTTCGGGGGGGGCACCACAGATACGCAGTATTTT.

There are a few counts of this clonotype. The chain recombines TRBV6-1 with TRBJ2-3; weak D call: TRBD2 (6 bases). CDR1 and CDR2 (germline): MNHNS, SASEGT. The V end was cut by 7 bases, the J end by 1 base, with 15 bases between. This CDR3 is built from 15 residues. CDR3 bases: TGTGCCAGCATTCACATAGGAGGGGGCACAGATACGCAGTATTTT. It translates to CASIHIGGGTDTQYF.

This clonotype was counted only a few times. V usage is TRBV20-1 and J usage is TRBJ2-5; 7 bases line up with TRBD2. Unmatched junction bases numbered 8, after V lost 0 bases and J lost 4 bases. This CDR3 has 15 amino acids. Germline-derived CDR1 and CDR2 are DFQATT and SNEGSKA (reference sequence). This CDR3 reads CSARDMGGKPETQYF. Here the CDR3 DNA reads TGCAGTGCTAGAGATATGGGGGGGAAACCAGAGACCCAGTACTTC.

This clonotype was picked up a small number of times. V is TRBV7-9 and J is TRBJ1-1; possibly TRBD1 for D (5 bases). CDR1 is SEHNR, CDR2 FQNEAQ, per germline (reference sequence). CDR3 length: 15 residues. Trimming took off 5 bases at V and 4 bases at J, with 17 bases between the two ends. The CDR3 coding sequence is TGTGCCAGCAGCCCAAGGGACCTGGGAAGCACTGAAGCTTTCTTT. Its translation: CASSPRDLGSTEAFF. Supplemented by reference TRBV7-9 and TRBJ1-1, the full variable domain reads DTGVSQNPRHKITKRGQNVTFRCDPISEHNRLYWYRQTLGQGPEFLTYFQNEAQLEKSRLLSDRFSAERPKGSFSTLEIQRTEQGDSAMYLCASSPRDLGSTEAFFGQGTRLTVV.

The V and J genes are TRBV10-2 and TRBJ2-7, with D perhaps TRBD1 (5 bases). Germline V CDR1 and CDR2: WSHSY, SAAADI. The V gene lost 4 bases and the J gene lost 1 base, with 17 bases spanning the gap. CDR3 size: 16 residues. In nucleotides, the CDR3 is TGCGCCAGCAGTGTCCAAGGGGCGCGAGGTTCCTACGAGCAGTACTTC. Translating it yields CASSVQGARGSYEQYF.

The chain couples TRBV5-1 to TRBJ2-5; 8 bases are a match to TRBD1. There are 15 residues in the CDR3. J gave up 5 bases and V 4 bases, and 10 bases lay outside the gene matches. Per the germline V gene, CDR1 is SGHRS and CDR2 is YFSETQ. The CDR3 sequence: CASSVGTGPRETQYF. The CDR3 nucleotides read TGCGCCAGCAGCGTCGGGACAGGCCCGCGGGAGACCCAGTACTTC.

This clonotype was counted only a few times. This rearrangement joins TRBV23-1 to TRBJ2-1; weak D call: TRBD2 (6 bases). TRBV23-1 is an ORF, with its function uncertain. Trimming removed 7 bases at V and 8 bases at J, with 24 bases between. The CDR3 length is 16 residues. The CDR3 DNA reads TGCGCCAGCACCTTATGGGGGACCCGAGGCGGGGATGAGCAGTTCTTC. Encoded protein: CASTLWGTRGGDEQFF.

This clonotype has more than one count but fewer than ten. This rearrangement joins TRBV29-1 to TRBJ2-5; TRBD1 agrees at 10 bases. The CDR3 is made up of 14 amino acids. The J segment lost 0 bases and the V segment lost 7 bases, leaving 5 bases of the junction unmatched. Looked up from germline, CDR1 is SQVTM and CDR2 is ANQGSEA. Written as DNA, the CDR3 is TGCAGCGCCGACAGGGGGCTAAACCAAGAGACCCAGTACTTC. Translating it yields CSADRGLNQETQYF.

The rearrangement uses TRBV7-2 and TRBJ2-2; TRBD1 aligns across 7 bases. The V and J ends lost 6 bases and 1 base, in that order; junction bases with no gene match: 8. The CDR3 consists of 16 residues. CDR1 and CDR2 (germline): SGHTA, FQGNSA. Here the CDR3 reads CASRKGTALNTGELFF. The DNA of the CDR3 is TGTGCCAGCAGAAAGGGGACAGCCTTGAACACCGGGGAGCTGTTTTTT.

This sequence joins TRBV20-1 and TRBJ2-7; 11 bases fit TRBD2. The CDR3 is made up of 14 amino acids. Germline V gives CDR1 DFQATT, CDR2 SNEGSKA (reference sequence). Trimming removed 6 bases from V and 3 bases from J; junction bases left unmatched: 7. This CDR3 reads CSALAGGGLYEQYF. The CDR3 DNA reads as TGCAGTGCATTAGCGGGAGGGGGGCTCTACGAGCAGTACTTC.

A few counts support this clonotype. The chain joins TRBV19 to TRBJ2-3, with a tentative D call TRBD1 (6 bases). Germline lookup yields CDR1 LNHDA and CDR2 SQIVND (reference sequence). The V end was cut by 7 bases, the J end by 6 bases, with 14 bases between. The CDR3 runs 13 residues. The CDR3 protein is CASMTGVGDTQYF. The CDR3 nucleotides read TGTGCCAGTATGACAGGAGTCGGGGATACGCAGTATTTT.

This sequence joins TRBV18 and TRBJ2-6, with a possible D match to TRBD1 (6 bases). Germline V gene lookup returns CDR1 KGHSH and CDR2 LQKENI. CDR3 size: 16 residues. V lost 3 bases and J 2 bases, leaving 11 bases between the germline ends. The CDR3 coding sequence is TGTGCCAGCTCACCTCAGAGGGGGACTGGGGCCAACGTCCTGACTTTC. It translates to CASSPQRGTGANVLTF. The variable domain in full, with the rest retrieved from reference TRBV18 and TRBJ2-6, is NAGVMQNPRHLVRRRGQEARLRCSPMKGHSHVYWYRQLPEEGLKFMVYLQKENIIDESGMPKERFSAEFPKEGPSILRIQQVVRGDSAAYFCASSPQRGTGANVLTFGAGSRLTVL.

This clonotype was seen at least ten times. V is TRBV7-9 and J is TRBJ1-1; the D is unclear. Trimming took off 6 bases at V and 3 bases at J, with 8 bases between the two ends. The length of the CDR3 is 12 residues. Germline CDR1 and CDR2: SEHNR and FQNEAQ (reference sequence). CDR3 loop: CASSRSDTEAFF. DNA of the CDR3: TGTGCCAGCAGTCGATCAGACACTGAAGCTTTCTTT. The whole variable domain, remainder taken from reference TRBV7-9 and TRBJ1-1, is DTGVSQNPRHKITKRGQNVTFRCDPISEHNRLYWYRQTLGQGPEFLTYFQNEAQLEKSRLLSDRFSAERPKGSFSTLEIQRTEQGDSAMYLCASSRSDTEAFFGQGTRLTVV.

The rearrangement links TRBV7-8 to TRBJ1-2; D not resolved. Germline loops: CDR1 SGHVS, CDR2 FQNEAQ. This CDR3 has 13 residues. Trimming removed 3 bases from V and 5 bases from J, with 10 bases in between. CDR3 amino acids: CASSFDTAYGYTF. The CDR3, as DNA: TGTGCCAGCAGCTTTGACACGGCATATGGCTACACCTTC.

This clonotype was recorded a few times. CDR3 DNA: TGCGCCAGCAGCTTGGATCTCAGGGGGCCCGTCTGGGCTTTCTTT. It is translated as CASSLDLRGPVWAFF. The J gene is TRBJ1-1, the V gene TRBV5-1; 8 nucleotides match TRBD1. CDR1 is SGHRS, CDR2 YFSETQ, per germline. The CDR3 runs to 15 residues. Losses at the gene ends were 0 bases for V and 11 bases for J; bases not matched to a gene: 12.

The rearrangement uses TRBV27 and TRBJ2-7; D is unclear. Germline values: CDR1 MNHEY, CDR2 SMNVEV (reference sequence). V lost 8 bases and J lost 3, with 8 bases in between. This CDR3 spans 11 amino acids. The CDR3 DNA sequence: TGTGCCAGCGGGTTCCTCTACGAGCAGTACTTC. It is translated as CASGFLYEQYF.

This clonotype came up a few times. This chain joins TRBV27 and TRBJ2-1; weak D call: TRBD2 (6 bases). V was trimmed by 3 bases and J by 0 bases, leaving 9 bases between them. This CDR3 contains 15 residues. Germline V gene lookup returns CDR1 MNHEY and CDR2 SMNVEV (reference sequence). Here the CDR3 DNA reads TGTGCCAGCAGTTTTCAGCGGGTCTCCTACAATGAGCAGTTCTTC. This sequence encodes CASSFQRVSYNEQFF.

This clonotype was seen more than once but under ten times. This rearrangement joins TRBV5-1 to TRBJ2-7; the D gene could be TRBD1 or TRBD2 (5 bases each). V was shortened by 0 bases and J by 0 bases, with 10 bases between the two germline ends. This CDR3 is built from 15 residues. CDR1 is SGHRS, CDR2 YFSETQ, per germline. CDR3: CASSLEGTRSYEQYF. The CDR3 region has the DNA TGCGCCAGCAGCTTGGAGGGGACCCGCTCCTACGAGCAGTACTTC.